The present T cell receptor beta chain was sequenced within a study of response to subunit inactivated influenza vaccine (dated by TCRdb to between 2018 and 2020). Turning to the overall study: Deep quantitative profiling of the T cell receptor repertoire was used in the study to follow responses to a trivalent subunit inactivated influenza vaccine. Findings and caveats that apply to the study as a whole: The authors suggested that each seasonal influenza vaccination may recruit only a limited number of new T cells.

The CDR3 holds 15 amino acids from the cysteine to the phenylalanine. The CDR3 DNA has 45 bases and is translated from base 1. About this clonotype: Its antigen has not been determined. Given a much more abundant clone one base away, this may be a read error.

Preparation of the library involved RT-PCR. The sequencer was an Illumina HiSeq 2500. The public sequencing data were trimmed at Q25 with fastp and processed into clonotypes with MiXCR by TCRdb, which kept only in-frame beta chains. CDR3 protein duplicates are merged, each entry listing the most common genes and DNA. Present in this sample are 860,000 or so distinct CDR3 sequences, approximately 22% of which were seen just once. The top ten clones comprise about 9.4% of the sample. The receptor's source is a man aged 50-60 years who received an inactivated influenza vaccine. Donor details come from another sample of the same person, matched by shared clones. The sequences come from PBMCs from blood, collected 5 days after vaccination. The receptor chain draws on TRBV3-2 and TRBJ2-1; the table's D gene call, TRBD2, was not cross checked with the DNA. TRBV3-2 is shown as a pseudogene. The CDR3 loop reads CACSPIAGGYNEQFF. The sequenced DNA is TGTGCCTGCAGTCCTATAGCGGGGGGGTACAATGAGCAGTTCTTC.